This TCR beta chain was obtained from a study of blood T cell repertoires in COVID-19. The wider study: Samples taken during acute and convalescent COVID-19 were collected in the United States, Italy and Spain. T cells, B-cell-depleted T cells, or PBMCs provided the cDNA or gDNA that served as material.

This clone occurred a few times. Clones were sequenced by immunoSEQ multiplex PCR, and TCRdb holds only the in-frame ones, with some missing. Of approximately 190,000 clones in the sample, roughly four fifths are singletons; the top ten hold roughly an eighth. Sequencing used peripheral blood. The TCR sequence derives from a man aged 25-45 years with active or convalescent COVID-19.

The chain's CDR3 is CASSSQGATEAFF. CDR3 bases: TGCGCCAGCAGTTCCCAGGGGGCCACTGAAGCTTTCTTT. This sequence joins TRBV10-2 and TRBJ1-1, with 8 bases that match TRBD1. CDR1 and CDR2 from the germline V gene are WSHSY and SAAADI. CDR3 length equals 13 residues. V was clipped by 5 bases and J by 4 bases; unmatched bases: 3.